Included here is one T cell receptor (beta chain) sequence, with context. Other DNA sequences of this sample code for an identical CDR3. The sample comes from a study of blood T cell repertoires in COVID-19. This CDR3 region has 14 residues. The germline V and J ends were trimmed by 0 bases and 0 bases, with 5 bases remaining between them. Looked up from germline, CDR1 is SGHRS and CDR2 is YFSETQ. This table comes from immunoSEQ multiplex PCR, and its TCRdb copy is limited to in-frame clones, with some not included. This repertoire shows roughly 440,000 clones, 88% found once; its top ten account for over 9.5%.

This sequence joins TRBV5-1 and TRBJ2-3; unclear D gene. Material: peripheral blood. This clonotype was obtained from a woman aged 50 to 60 with COVID-19, enrolled during active disease. CDR3 loop: CASSLGLSTDTQYF. In DNA form, the CDR3 reads TGCGCCAGCAGCTTGGGGCTTAGCACAGATACGCAGTATTTT.